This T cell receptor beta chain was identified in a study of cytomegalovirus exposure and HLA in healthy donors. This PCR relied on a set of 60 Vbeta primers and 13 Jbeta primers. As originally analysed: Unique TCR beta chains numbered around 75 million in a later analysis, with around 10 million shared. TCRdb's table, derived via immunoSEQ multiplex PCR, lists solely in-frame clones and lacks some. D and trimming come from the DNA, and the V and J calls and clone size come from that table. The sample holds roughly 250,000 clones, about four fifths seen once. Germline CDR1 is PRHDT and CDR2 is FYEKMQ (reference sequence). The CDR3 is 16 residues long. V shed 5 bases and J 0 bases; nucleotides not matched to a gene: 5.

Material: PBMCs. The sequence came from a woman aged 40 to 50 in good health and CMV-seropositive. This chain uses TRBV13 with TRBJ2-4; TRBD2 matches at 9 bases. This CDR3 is CASSRLADQAKNIQYF. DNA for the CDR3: TGTGCCAGCAGCCGACTAGCGGACCAAGCCAAAAACATTCAGTACTTC.